A single T cell receptor (beta chain) is shown here with its context. These data belong to a study of blood T cell repertoires in COVID-19. At the level of the study: COVID-19 samples, acute and convalescent, were from the United States, Italy and Spain.

After removal of 1 base from V and 0 bases from J, the junction contained 3 bases not matched to a gene. Germline CDR1 is SGHTA and CDR2 is FQGNSA. The CDR3 covers 15 residues. One Seattle source followed patients from active infection through their disease course. Measured with immunoSEQ multiplex PCR; TCRdb has only the in-frame clones, and not every one. Among approximately 290,000 clones listed, about 85% were seen once. The chain has TRBV7-2 and TRBJ2-7; 7 nucleotides match TRBD2. The TCR sequence derives from a human donor with COVID-19, enrolled during active disease. The donor label of this sample is uncertain. The source material was peripheral blood. The CDR3 spells CASSLEGGGSYEQYF. The CDR3, as DNA: TGTGCCAGCAGCTTAGAGGGCGGGGGCTCCTACGAGCAGTACTTC.